This T cell receptor (beta chain) is from a study of brain metastases from non-small cell lung cancer. General study findings and limits: T-cell clones appeared expanded in 64% of brain metastases relative to matched primary tumors. Compared with primary tumors, brain metastases showed less T-cell infiltration. Brain metastases shared most TCR repertoire with primaries, with sparse T cells.

A note on this clone: Its antigen remains unknown.

Deletions cut 5 bases from V and 9 bases from J, with 17 bases between. Germline loops: CDR1 LNHDA, CDR2 SQIVND (reference sequence). This CDR3 spans 14 amino acids. The protocol was immunoSEQ multiplex PCR, while the TCRdb copy is restricted to in-frame clones and leaves out a portion. The data show around 1,700 clones, with 81% seen just once and roughly 8.7% held by the top ten. V gene TRBV19 combines with J gene TRBJ2-4; D might be TRBD1 or TRBD2, each matching 5 bases. The specimen was tissue from a brain metastasis. This sequence originates from a donor aged 40 or over with non-small cell lung cancer. CDR3 sequence: CASSPQGTERIQYF. CDR3 sequence (DNA): TGTGCCAGTAGTCCCCAAGGGACCGAGCGCATTCAGTACTTC. The full variable domain, rest sourced from reference TRBV19 and TRBJ2-4, is DGGITQSPKYLFRKEGQNVTLSCEQNLNHDAMYWYRQDPGQGLRLIYYSQIVNDFQKGDIAEGYSVSREKKESFPLTVTSAQKNPTAFYLCASSPQGTERIQYFGAGTRLSVL.